This is a list of T cell receptor beta chains from one sample in a study of CD8+CD57+ T cells in acquired aplastic anemia. One entry per CDR3 protein, called by TCRdb with MiXCR from the reads. This sample has 170,000 or so distinct CDR3 sequences; more than 40% occur once, and the top ten carry about 30%. The sample consisted of sorted CD4+, CD8+, or CD8+CD57+ T cells (not recorded which) from PBMCs. The receptors derive from a human donor with aplastic anemia. The CDR3 runs from the conserved cysteine through the conserved F or W. A D gene is named only where the DNA matches it firmly. Clone size is given for some rows only: seen once, a few or many times, or a class if the clone is expanded.

j_call v_call d_call clone_size cdr3_aa cdr3_nt
TRBJ1-6 TRBV6-1 NA many CASSPGTGGNNSPLHF TGTGCCAGCAGTCCCGGGACGGGGGGGAATAATTCACCCCTCCACTTT
TRBJ2-7 TRBV7-6 NA many CASSLGRGGQRGYEQYF TGTGCCAGCAGCTTAGGACGGGGGGGACAGAGAGGCTACGAGCAGTACTTC
TRBJ2-2 TRBV2 TRBD1 NA CASSGLRTGSYGGELFF TGTGCCAGCAGTGGACTACGGACAGGGAGCTACGGCGGGGAGCTGTTTTTT
TRBJ1-2 TRBV30 TRBD1 NA CAWGQGIGYTF TGTGCCTGGGGACAGGGGATTGGCTACACCTTC
TRBJ1-1 TRBV19 NA NA CASSIRGPNTEAFF TGTGCCAGTAGTATCCGGGGGCCGAACACTGAAGCTTTCTTT
TRBJ1-6 TRBV20-1 NA NA CSASSMQIYNSPLHF TGCAGTGCTAGTAGCATGCAGATCTATAATTCACCCCTCCACTTT
TRBJ2-4 TRBV2 NA NA CASSGRTGNIQYF TGTGCCAGCAGTGGCCGGACTGGAAACATTCAGTACTTC
TRBJ2-7 TRBV7-9 NA once CASSSRWEQYF TGTGCCAGCAGCTCGAGGTGGGAGCAGTACTTC
TRBJ2-7 TRBV11-2 TRBD1 NA CASSLVQGQVYEQYF TGTGCCAGCAGCTTAGTCCAGGGACAGGTGTACGAGCAGTACTTC
TRBJ2-6 TRBV7-1 TRBD1 NA CASSSALPGQSFSGANVLTF TGTGCCAGCAGCTCAGCCTTACCGGGACAGAGCTTCTCTGGGGCCAACGTCCTGACTTTC
TRBJ2-1 TRBV5-4 NA many CASSLAGGGGQEQFF TGTGCCAGCAGCTTGGCGGGGGGAGGGGGCCAAGAGCAGTTCTTC
TRBJ2-3 TRBV7-2 NA few CASSYVSTDTQYF TGTGCCAGCAGCTACGTTAGCACAGATACGCAGTATTTT
TRBJ2-7 TRBV5-1 NA many CASRPEGPSYEQYF TGCGCCAGCAGACCCGAGGGCCCAAGCTACGAGCAGTACTTC
TRBJ1-1 TRBV2 NA NA CASSEYRATEAFF TGTGCCAGCAGTGAATACAGGGCCACTGAAGCTTTCTTT
TRBJ2-7 TRBV7-2 NA many CASSLASRGWIREQYF TGTGCCAGCAGCTTAGCATCCCGGGGTTGGATTCGGGAGCAGTACTTC
TRBJ2-5 TRBV29-1 NA NA CSGRETQYF TGCAGCGGAAGGGAGACCCAGTACTTC
TRBJ1-1 TRBV11-1 NA many CASSHLGGGNTEAFF TGTGCCAGCAGCCACCTGGGGGGAGGGAACACTGAAGCTTTCTTT
TRBJ2-7 TRBV4-1 NA many CASSQDWQLSYEQYF TGCGCCAGCAGCCAAGACTGGCAGCTCTCCTACGAGCAGTACTTC
TRBJ2-7 TRBV11-2 TRBD2 NA CASSLPRGRVHEQYF TGTGCCAGCAGCTTGCCCCGCGGGAGGGTGCACGAGCAGTACTTC
TRBJ1-2 TRBV24-1 NA NA CATSDPWGYTF TGTGCCACCAGTGATCCCTGGGGCTACACCTTC
TRBJ2-7 TRBV2 NA NA CASSASWNEQYF TGCGCCAGCAGTGCTAGCTGGAACGAGCAGTACTTC
TRBJ1-6 TRBV10-1 NA few CASSEIHNSPLHF TGCGCCAGCAGTGAGATCCATAATTCACCCCTCCACTTT
TRBJ1-2 TRBV4-3 TRBD1 many CASSPGQGTLFGYTF TGCGCCAGCAGCCCGGGACAGGGCACCCTCTTTGGCTACACCTTC
TRBJ2-5 TRBV24-1 NA NA CATSDQARTQYF TGTGCCACCAGTGATCAGGCGAGAACCCAGTACTTC
TRBJ2-1 TRBV29-1 TRBD2 NA CSVVGAGSPYNEQFF TGCAGCGTTGTAGGAGCGGGGAGCCCCTACAATGAGCAGTTCTTC
TRBJ2-7 TRBV2 NA NA CASSPRPAPRSSYEQYF TGTGCCAGCAGCCCGAGGCCAGCCCCCCGGAGCTCCTACGAGCAGTACTTC
TRBJ1-1 TRBV11-2 NA many CASSLGAEAFF TGTGCCAGCAGTTTAGGGGCTGAAGCTTTCTTT
TRBJ1-5 TRBV9 NA many CASSVSGSGNQPQHF TGTGCCAGCAGCGTGTCAGGGAGCGGCAATCAGCCCCAGCATTTT
TRBJ2-1 TRBV15 TRBD2 NA CATSREGSGRGNEQFF TGTGCCACCAGCAGAGAAGGTAGCGGGAGGGGCAATGAGCAGTTCTTC
TRBJ2-2 TRBV2 TRBD2 once CASGTSLTGELFF TGTGCCAGCGGGACTAGCCTCACCGGGGAGCTGTTTTTT
TRBJ2-3 TRBV6-2/TRBV6-3 NA many CASSFSLPTDTQYF TGTGCCAGCAGTTTTTCCCTACCAACAGATACGCAGTATTTT
TRBJ2-1 TRBV10-3 NA many CAISGGKGYNEQFF TGTGCCATCAGTGGGGGGAAGGGGTACAATGAGCAGTTCTTC
TRBJ1-3 TRBV10-2 NA few CASSEVGNTIYF TGCGCCAGCAGTGAGGTGGGAAACACCATATATTTT
TRBJ1-4 TRBV12-3/TRBV12-4 NA many CASWWNQGEKLFF TGTGCCAGCTGGTGGAACCAGGGTGAAAAACTGTTTTTT
TRBJ2-5 TRBV10-2 NA once CASSGGFGGETQYF TGCGCCAGCAGTGGAGGTTTTGGGGGAGAGACCCAGTACTTC
TRBJ2-2 TRBV10-3 NA many CAITENTGELFF TGTGCCATCACCGAGAACACCGGGGAGCTGTTTTTT
TRBJ1-1 TRBV29-1 TRBD1 few CSVDRASGTEAFF TGCAGCGTGGACAGGGCGAGTGGCACTGAAGCTTTCTTT
TRBJ1-5 TRBV6-1 NA NA CASRAKEGGWSQPQHF TGTGCCAGCAGGGCAAAAGAGGGGGGCTGGAGCCAGCCCCAGCATTTT
TRBJ1-2 TRBV10-3 TRBD1 many CAISLDRDENGYTF TGTGCCATCAGCCTTGACAGGGATGAAAATGGCTACACCTTC
TRBJ1-1 TRBV6-5 NA many CASSYSIDSPFEAFF TGTGCCAGCAGTTACTCGATAGACAGTCCCTTTGAAGCTTTCTTT
TRBJ2-7 TRBV20-1 NA NA CSARDIGQDYEQYF TGCAGTGCTAGAGATATAGGGCAGGATTACGAGCAGTACTTC
TRBJ2-7 TRBV5-6 TRBD2 many CASSSRGLAGALPSYEQYF TGTGCCAGCAGCTCTAGGGGACTAGCGGGAGCCCTCCCGTCCTACGAGCAGTACTTC
TRBJ2-1 TRBV10-3 TRBD1 NA CAISVDRAYNEQFF TGTGCCATCAGTGTGGACAGGGCTTACAATGAGCAGTTCTTC
TRBJ2-7 TRBV19 TRBD1 NA CASSIADRGAYEQYF TGTGCCAGTAGTATAGCCGACAGGGGAGCCTACGAGCAGTACTTC
TRBJ2-7 TRBV7-3 NA NA CAWSRDIPYEQYF TGTGCCTGGAGTCGGGACATTCCCTACGAGCAGTACTTC
TRBJ2-7 TRBV20-1 NA many CSARVGGGTYEQYF TGCAGTGCTAGAGTTGGGGGCGGAACCTACGAGCAGTACTTC
TRBJ2-3 TRBV20-1 TRBD2 NA CSARDTSAEGDTQYF TGCAGTGCTAGAGACACTAGCGCGGAGGGCGATACGCAGTATTTT
TRBJ1-6 TRBV9 NA NA CASTAGSSYNSPLHF TGTGCCAGCACCGCAGGGAGCTCCTATAATTCACCCCTCCACTTT
TRBJ2-7 TRBV11-3 TRBD1 many CASSLRRDRAFEQYF TGTGCCAGCAGCTTACGTAGGGACAGGGCCTTCGAGCAGTACTTC